This passage covers 21 T cell receptor beta chains from one sample sequenced in a study of Tregs in tolerant kidney transplant recipients. Profiled with immunoSEQ multiplex PCR; TCRdb holds only in-frame clones, not every one. The top ten clones hold 0.64% of a sample with 200,000 to 300,000 clones, 80% to 85% of them seen once. The specimen sequenced was CD4+ T cells from blood. Receptors originate from a human donor in good health.

This clone was observed a single time. CDR3 amino acids: CASSPGRYNEKLFF. CDR3 in DNA: TGTGCCAGCTCACCGGGACGGTATAATGAAAAACTGTTTTTT. V is TRBV18 and J is TRBJ1-4, with D tentatively TRBD1 (5 bases). The CDR3 has 14 residues. Trimming pared 3 bases from V and 4 bases from J, leaving 9 bases between. In germline, CDR1 is KGHSH, CDR2 LQKENI.

The chain couples TRBV27 to TRBJ1-2, with no clear D. The V end lost 5 bases, the J end lost 8 bases, and 18 bases lay between the germline ends. Looked up from germline, CDR1 is MNHEY and CDR2 is SMNVEV (reference sequence). CDR3 length equals 14 residues. The CDR3 bases are TGTGCCAGCAGTCTAGGACCGAGACGAGGGGGCTACACCTTC. Amino acid sequence: CASSLGPRRGGYTF.

This clone was found once. V is TRBV9 and J is TRBJ1-3, with D hard to call. Germline CDR1 and CDR2: SGDLS and YYNGEE. V lost 4 bases and J lost 0, with 11 bases in between. The CDR3 has 15 residues. This chain's CDR3 is CASSTGLFSGNTIYF. In nucleotides, the CDR3 is TGTGCCAGCAGCACCGGACTGTTCTCTGGAAACACCATATATTTT.

This chain links TRBV4-1 with TRBJ1-1; D unresolved. Germline V lookup: CDR1 MGHRA, CDR2 YSYEKL. This CDR3 spans 15 amino acids. Between the trimmed V and J ends, which lost 1 base and 2 bases, there was a span of 11 bases. This CDR3 is CASSQAAEGNTEAFF. DNA for the CDR3: TGCGCCAGCAGCCAAGCAGCGGAGGGAAACACTGAAGCTTTCTTT.

This rearrangement joins TRBV11-3 to TRBJ2-7, with D unresolved. Germline V gene sequence: CDR1 SGHNT, CDR2 YENEEA. V lost 1 base and J lost 2, with 3 bases in between. The CDR3 runs to 12 residues. This chain's CDR3 is CASSLAPYEQYF. The CDR3 DNA reads TGTGCCAGCAGCTTAGCCCCCTACGAGCAGTACTTC.

V is TRBV7-3 and J is TRBJ2-5, with D perhaps TRBD1 or TRBD2 (5 bases each). The tail of the sequence fits TRBJ2-7 better, so the J call may be wrong. This CDR3 region has 15 residues. Germline V gene data show CDR1 as SGHTA and CDR2 as FQGTGA. CDR3 protein: CASSPNHGAGYEQYF. CDR3 bases: TGTGCCAGCAGCCCAAATCACGGGGCCGGCTACGAGCAGTACTTC.

The J gene is TRBJ1-1, the V gene TRBV10-2; a weak D match, TRBD1 (5 bases). This CDR3 is built from 13 residues. V was trimmed by 11 bases and J by 2 bases, leaving 15 bases between them. Germline loops: CDR1 WSHSY, CDR2 SAAADI. CDR3 region: CAAGGTVNTEAFF. CDR3 nucleotide sequence: TGCGCCGCTGGTGGGACGGTAAACACTGAAGCTTTCTTT.

The sample holds one count of this clone. The chain links TRBV19 to TRBJ2-4; 7 bases are a match to TRBD1. There are 16 residues in the CDR3. Germline V gives CDR1 LNHDA, CDR2 SQIVND (reference sequence). The V segment lost 1 base and the J segment 2 bases; nucleotides outside the gene matches: 5. This CDR3 is CASSIVAGGTKNIQYF. The CDR3 bases are TGTGCCAGTAGTATAGTGGCAGGGGGTACCAAAAACATTCAGTACTTC.

Only one count was recorded for this clone. The gene calls are TRBV7-6 and TRBJ2-7, with D possibly matching TRBD2 (6 bases). There are 16 residues in the CDR3. Trimming pared 5 bases from V and 6 bases from J, leaving 23 bases between. Looked up from germline, CDR1 is SGHVS and CDR2 is FNYEAQ. The chain's CDR3 is CASSPAPGTPTSEQYF. The CDR3 DNA reads TGTGCCAGCAGCCCGGCCCCCGGGACGCCGACTAGCGAGCAGTACTTC.

This sequence joins TRBV5-4 and TRBJ2-7, with 7 bases fitting TRBD2. This CDR3 contains 16 residues. V was pared by 2 bases and J by 5 bases, with 13 bases of the junction left unmatched. Germline loops: CDR1 SGHNT, CDR2 YYREEE (reference sequence). The CDR3 here is CASSFSSGGSLDEQYF. The CDR3 DNA sequence: TGTGCCAGCAGCTTTTCTAGCGGAGGGTCTCTCGACGAGCAGTACTTC.

The chain employs TRBV6-1 and TRBJ1-2; the match to TRBD1 covers 7 bases. V lost 4 bases to trimming and J lost 6 bases; unmatched junction nucleotides: 11. This CDR3 comprises 15 residues. The V gene's germline CDR1 is MNHNS and CDR2 SASEGT. This chain's CDR3 is CASSAQGQLGDGYTF. The CDR3 DNA sequence: TGTGCCAGCAGTGCCCAGGGACAGCTAGGGGATGGCTACACCTTC.

Notes on this clone: Other DNA sequences within the sample encode an identical CDR3. This rearrangement joins TRBV18 to TRBJ1-6; D is perhaps TRBD1 (5 bases). The CDR3 is 13 residues long. Trimming removed 3 bases from V and 7 bases from J, with 7 bases in between. Per germline, CDR1 KGHSH and CDR2 LQKENI. CDR3 nucleotides: TGTGCCAGCTCACCGGGGGGGAATTCACCCCTCCACTTT. This sequence encodes CASSPGGNSPLHF.

This sequence joins TRBV7-9 and TRBJ2-2; D gene unclear. The CDR3 runs 16 residues. Germline V gene sequence: CDR1 SEHNR, CDR2 FQNEAQ (reference sequence). V lost 1 base and J 5 bases, leaving 14 bases between the germline ends. CDR3 sequence: CASSLEARIRTGELFF. As DNA, the CDR3 is TGTGCCAGCAGCTTAGAGGCTAGAATTAGGACCGGGGAGCTGTTTTTT.

The chain combines TRBV6-5 with TRBJ1-3; D not certain. The germline V gene encodes CDR1 MNHEY and CDR2 SVGAGI. This CDR3 is 14 amino acids long. V was shortened by 2 bases and J by 4 bases, with 9 bases between the two germline ends. Written as DNA, the CDR3 is TGTGCCAGCAGTTACGTGGGCTCCGGAAACACCATATATTTT. Its protein is CASSYVGSGNTIYF.

V usage is TRBV4-1 and J usage is TRBJ2-1; 12 bases are a match to TRBD2. This CDR3 is 15 amino acids long. Germline values: CDR1 MGHRA, CDR2 YSYEKL. Trimming at V came to 2 bases and at J to 7 bases, leaving 3 bases not matched to a gene. DNA of the CDR3: TGCGCCAGCAGCCAACTGGGACTAGCGGGTAATGAGCAGTTCTTC. Translation gives CASSQLGLAGNEQFF.

V is TRBV4-1 and J is TRBJ1-6; D gene ambiguous. CDR1 MGHRA and CDR2 YSYEKL come from the germline V gene. Between the trimmed V and J ends, which lost 4 bases and 0 bases, there was a span of 19 bases. This CDR3 is 19 amino acids long. CDR3 protein: CASSRLPSRLSSYNSPLHF. CDR3 bases: TGCGCCAGCAGCCGGCTGCCCTCCCGCCTGAGCTCCTATAATTCACCCCTCCACTTT.

This chain uses TRBV6-4 with TRBJ1-1; no definite D call. The germline V and J ends were trimmed by 2 bases and 7 bases, with 8 bases remaining between them. There are 12 residues in the CDR3. CDR1 MRHNA and CDR2 SNTAGT come from the germline V gene. CDR3 protein: CASSDLDGEAFF. The CDR3 nucleotides read TGTGCCAGCAGTGACCTAGACGGTGAAGCTTTCTTT.

The rearrangement links TRBV9 to TRBJ2-5; maybe TRBD1 (5 bases). Germline V gives CDR1 SGDLS, CDR2 YYNGEE. The CDR3 length is 15 residues. With 4 bases removed from V and 2 bases from J, the gap between germline ends came to 15 bases. The CDR3 nucleotides read TGTGCCAGCAGCCGATTTAGACAGACACAAGAGACCCAGTACTTC. It codes for CASSRFRQTQETQYF.

Comment on this clone: The sample has other DNA sequences that encode this CDR3 too. The CDR3 loop is CASSLGRSYEQYF. Written as DNA, the CDR3 is TGTGCCAGCAGCTTAGGCAGATCCTACGAGCAGTACTTC. J is TRBJ2-7 and V is TRBV11-2; the D is unclear. The germline CDR1 and CDR2 sequences are SGHAT and FQNNGV. Deletions cut 1 base from V and 1 base from J, with 5 bases between. The CDR3 runs to 13 residues.

The chain employs TRBV19 and TRBJ1-5; D is unresolved. Trimming removed 6 bases at V and 0 bases at J, with 12 bases between. This CDR3 is built from 15 residues. The germline V gene has CDR1 LNHDA and CDR2 SQIVND (reference sequence). The CDR3 DNA is TGTGCCAGTAGCCTCAGTGACTATAGCAATCAGCCCCAGCATTTT. This codes for CASSLSDYSNQPQHF.

This sequence joins TRBV5-4 and TRBJ2-7; 14 positions agree with TRBD2. The germline CDR1 and CDR2 sequences are SGHNT and YYREEE (reference sequence). This CDR3 has 18 residues. Losses at the gene ends were 4 bases for V and 3 bases for J; bases not matched to a gene: 12. CDR3 DNA sequence: TGTGCCAGCAGCATCGGACTAGCGGGGGGCCCATCGATCTACGAGCAGTACTTC. It yields the protein CASSIGLAGGPSIYEQYF.